The table lists the clone carrying this TCR beta chain with many counts. The antigen is undetermined. In TCRdb, the 5' RACE reads were re-called with MiXCR into one record per CDR3 protein. The table shows 550,000 to 800,000 distinct CDR3 sequences, with less than 9% occurring only once. The CDR3 covers 13 residues. V gave up 0 bases and J gave up 8 bases, with 10 bases separating them. The data derive from a study of identical twins. Overall study findings and caveats: Beta clonotypes that were abundant in cord blood contained fewer insertions, a pattern absent from memory repertoires.

The same data also went into a second study, on yellow fever vaccine responses in identical twins.

The chain is built from TRBV12-3 or TRBV12-4 and TRBJ1-2; D is possibly TRBD1 (5 bases). The receptor was derived from a woman aged 18-35 years in good health. The sample consisted of PBMCs. CDR3: CASSLAGWDGYTF. Written as DNA, the CDR3 is TGTGCCAGCAGTTTAGCGGGTTGGGACGGCTACACCTTC.